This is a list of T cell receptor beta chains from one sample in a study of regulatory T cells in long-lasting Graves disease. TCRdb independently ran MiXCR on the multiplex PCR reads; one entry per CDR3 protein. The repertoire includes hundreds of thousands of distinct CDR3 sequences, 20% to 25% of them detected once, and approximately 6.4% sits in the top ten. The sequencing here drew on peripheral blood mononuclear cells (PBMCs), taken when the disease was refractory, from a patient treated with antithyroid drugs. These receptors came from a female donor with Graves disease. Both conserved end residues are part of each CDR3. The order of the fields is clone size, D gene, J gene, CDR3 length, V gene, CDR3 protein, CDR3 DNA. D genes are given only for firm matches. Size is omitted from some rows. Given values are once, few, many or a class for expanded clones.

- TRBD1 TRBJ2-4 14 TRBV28 CASRDRGSKDIQYF TGTGCCAGCAGAGACAGGGGGAGCAAAGACATTCAGTACTTC
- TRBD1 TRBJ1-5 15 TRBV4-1 CASSRSGDRDQPQHF TGCGCCAGCAGCCGCAGCGGTGACAGGGATCAGCCCCAGCATTTT
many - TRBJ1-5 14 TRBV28 CASSFGGPNQPQHF TGTGCCAGCAGTTTCGGCGGGCCCAATCAGCCCCAGCATTTT
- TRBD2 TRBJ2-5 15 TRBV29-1 CSVEVSGAYQETQYF TGCAGCGTTGAAGTTAGCGGGGCGTACCAAGAGACCCAGTACTTC
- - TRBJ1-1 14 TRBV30 CAWSGIGTNTEAFF TGTGCCTGGAGTGGGATTGGTACGAACACTGAAGCTTTCTTT
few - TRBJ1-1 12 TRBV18 CASSRTGAEAFF TGTGCCAGCTCACGAACAGGAGCTGAAGCTTTCTTT
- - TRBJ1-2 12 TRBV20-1 CSARDWAYGYTF TGCAGTGCTAGAGATTGGGCCTATGGCTACACCTTC
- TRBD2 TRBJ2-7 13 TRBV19 CASSRIAGAEQYF TGTGCCAGTAGTAGAATTGCGGGAGCCGAGCAGTACTTC
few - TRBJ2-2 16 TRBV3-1 CASSQGKRTETGELFF TGTGCCAGCAGCCAAGGGAAGAGGACAGAAACCGGGGAGCTGTTTTTT
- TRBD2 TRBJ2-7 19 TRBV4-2 CASSQHRLRAGGPDGEQYF TGTGCCAGCAGCCAACATAGACTACGAGCGGGAGGGCCCGACGGCGAGCAGTACTTC
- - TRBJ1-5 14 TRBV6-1 CASRGVGGNQPQHF TGTGCCAGCAGGGGGGTAGGGGGAAATCAGCCCCAGCATTTT
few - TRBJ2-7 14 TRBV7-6 CASSSGQRGYEQYF TGTGCCAGCAGCTCCGGACAGCGTGGATACGAGCAGTACTTC
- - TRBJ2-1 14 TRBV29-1 CSVEDRATYNEQFF TGCAGCGTTGAAGATCGGGCCACCTACAATGAGCAGTTCTTC
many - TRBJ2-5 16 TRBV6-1 CASSRPEWGAQETQYF TGTGCCAGCAGTAGGCCTGAATGGGGGGCCCAAGAGACCCAGTACTTC
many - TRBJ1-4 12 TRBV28 CASWGRDEKLFF TGTGCCAGCTGGGGGAGGGATGAAAAACTGTTTTTT
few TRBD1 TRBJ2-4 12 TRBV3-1 CASSRGTGEEYF TGTGCCAGCAGCCGAGGGACAGGGGAGGAATACTTC
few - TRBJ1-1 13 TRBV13 CASTRGGGTEAFF TGTGCCAGCACTCGGGGGGGAGGCACTGAAGCTTTCTTT
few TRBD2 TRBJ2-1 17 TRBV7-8 CASSFGTSRLGYNEQFF TGTGCCAGCAGCTTCGGGACTAGCCGGCTTGGATACAATGAGCAGTTCTTC
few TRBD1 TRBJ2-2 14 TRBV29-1 CSADGTENTGELFF TGCAGCGCCGATGGGACAGAGAACACCGGGGAGCTGTTTTTT
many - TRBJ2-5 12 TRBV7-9 CASSSQWETQYF TGTGCCAGCAGCTCACAATGGGAGACCCAGTACTTC
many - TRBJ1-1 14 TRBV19 CASSIGRLNTEAFF TGTGCCAGTAGTATAGGACGGCTGAACACTGAAGCTTTCTTT
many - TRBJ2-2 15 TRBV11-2 CASRSIRGHIGELFF TGTGCCAGCAGAAGTATCAGGGGACATATCGGGGAGCTGTTTTTT